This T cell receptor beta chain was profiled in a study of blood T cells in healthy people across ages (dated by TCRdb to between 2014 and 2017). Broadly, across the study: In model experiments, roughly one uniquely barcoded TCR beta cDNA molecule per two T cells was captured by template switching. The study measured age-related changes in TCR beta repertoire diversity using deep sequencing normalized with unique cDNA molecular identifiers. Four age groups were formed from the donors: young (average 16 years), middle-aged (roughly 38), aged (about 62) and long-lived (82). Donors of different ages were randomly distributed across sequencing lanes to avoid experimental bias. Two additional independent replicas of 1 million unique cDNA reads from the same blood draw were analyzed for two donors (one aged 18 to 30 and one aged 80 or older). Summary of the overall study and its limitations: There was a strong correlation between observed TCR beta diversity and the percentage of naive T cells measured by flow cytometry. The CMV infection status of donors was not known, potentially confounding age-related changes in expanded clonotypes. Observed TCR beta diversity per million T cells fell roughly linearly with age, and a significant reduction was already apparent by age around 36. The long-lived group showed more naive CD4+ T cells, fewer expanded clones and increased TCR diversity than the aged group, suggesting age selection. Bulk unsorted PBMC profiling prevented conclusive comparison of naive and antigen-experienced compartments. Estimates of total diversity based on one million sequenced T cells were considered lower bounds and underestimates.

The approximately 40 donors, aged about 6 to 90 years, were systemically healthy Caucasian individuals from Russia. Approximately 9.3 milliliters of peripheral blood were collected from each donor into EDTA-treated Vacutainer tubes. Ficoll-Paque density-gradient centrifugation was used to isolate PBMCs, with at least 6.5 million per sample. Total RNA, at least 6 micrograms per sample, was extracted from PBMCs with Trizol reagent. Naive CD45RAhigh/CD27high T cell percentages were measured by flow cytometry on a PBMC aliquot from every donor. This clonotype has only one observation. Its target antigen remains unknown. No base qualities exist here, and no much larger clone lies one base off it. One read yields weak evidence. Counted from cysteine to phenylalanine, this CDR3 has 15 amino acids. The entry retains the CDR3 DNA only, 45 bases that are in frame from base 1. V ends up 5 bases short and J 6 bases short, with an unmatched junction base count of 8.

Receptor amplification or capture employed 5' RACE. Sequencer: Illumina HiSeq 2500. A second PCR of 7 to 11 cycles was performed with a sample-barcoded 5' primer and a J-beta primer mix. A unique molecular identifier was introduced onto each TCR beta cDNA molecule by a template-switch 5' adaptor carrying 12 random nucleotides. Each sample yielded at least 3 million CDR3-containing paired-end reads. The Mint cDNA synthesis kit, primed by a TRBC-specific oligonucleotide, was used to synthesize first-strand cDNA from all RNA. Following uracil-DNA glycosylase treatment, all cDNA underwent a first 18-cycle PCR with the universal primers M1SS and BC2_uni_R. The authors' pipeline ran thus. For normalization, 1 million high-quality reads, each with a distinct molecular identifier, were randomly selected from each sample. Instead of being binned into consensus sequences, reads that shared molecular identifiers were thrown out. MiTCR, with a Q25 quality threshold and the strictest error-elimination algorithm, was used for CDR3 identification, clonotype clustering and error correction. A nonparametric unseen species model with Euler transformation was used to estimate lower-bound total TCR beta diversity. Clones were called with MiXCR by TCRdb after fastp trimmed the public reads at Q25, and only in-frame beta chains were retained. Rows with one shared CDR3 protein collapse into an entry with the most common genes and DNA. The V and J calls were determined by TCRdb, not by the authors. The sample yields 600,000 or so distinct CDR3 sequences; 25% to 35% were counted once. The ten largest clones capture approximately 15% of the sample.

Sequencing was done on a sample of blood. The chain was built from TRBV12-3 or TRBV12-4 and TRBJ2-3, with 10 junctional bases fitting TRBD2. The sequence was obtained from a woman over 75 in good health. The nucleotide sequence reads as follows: TGTGCCAGCAGTGCTAGCGGGGGCAGTTCCGATACGCAGTATTTT. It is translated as CASSASGGSSDTQYF.